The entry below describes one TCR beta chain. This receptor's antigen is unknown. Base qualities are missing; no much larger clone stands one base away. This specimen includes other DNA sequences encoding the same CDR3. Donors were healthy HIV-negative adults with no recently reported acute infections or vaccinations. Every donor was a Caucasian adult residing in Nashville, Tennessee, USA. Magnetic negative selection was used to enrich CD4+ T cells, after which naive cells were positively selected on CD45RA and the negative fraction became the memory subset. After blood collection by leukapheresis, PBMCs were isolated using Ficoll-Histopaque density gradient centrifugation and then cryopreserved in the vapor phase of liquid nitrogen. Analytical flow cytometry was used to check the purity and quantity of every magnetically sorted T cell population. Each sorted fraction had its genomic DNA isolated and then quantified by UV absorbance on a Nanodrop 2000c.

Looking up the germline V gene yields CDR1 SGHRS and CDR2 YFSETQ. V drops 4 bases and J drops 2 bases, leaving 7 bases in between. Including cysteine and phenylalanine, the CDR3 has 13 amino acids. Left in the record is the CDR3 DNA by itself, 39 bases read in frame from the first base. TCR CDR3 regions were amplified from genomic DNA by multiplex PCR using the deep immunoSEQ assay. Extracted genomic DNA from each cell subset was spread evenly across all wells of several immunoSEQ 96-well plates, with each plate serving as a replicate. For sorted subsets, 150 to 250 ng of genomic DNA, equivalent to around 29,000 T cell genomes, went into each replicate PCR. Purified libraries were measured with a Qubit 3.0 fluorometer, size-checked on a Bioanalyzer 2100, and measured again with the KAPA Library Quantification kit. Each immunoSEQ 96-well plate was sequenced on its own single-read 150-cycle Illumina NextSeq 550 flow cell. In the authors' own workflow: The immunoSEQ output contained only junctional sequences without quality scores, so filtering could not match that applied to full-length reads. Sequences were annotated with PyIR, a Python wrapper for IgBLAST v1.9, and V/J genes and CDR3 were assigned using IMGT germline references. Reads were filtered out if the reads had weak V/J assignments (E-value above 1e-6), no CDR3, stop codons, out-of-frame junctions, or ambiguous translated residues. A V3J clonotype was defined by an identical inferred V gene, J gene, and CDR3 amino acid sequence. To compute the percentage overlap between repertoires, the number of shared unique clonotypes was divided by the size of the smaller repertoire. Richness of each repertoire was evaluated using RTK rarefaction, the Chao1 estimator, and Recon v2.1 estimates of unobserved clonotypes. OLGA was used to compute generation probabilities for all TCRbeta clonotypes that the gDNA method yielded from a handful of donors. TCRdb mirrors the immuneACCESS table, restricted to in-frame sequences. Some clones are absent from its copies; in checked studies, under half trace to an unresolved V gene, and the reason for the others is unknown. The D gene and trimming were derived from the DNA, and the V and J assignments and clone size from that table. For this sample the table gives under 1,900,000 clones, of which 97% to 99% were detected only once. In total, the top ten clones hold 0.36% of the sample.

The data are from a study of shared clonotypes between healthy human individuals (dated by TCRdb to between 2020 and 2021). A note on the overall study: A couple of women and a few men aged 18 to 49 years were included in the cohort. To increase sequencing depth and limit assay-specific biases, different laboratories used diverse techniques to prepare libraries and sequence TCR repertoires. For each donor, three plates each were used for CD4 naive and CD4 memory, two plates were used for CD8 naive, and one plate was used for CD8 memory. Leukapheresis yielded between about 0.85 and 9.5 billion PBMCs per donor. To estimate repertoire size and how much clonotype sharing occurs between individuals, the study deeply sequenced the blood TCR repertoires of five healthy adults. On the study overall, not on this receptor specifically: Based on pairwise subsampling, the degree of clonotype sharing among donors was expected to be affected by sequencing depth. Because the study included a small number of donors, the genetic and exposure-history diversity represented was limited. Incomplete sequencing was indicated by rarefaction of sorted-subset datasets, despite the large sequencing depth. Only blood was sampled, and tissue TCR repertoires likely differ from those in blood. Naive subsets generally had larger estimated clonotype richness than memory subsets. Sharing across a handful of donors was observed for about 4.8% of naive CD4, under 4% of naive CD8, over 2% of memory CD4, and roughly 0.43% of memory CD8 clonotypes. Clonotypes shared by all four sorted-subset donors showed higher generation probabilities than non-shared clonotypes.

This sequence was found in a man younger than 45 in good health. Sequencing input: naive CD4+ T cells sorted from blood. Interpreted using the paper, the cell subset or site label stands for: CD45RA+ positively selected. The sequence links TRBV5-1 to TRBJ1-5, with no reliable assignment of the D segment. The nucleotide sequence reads TGCGCCAGCAGCCTGGACGGCAATCAGCCCCAGCATTTT. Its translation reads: CASSLDGNQPQHF.